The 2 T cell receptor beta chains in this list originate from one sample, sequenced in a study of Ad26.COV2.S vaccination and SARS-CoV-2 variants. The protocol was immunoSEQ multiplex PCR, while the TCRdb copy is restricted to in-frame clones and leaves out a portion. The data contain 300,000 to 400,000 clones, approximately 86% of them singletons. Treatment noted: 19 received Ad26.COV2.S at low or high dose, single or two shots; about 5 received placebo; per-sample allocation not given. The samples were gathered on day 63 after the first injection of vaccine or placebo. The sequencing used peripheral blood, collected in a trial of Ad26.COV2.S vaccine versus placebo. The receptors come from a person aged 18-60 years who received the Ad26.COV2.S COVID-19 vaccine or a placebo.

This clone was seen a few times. The CDR3 DNA reads as TGCGCCAGCAGCCAAGATGGGTGGCTCTCTAGCACAGATACGCAGTATTTT. Encoded protein: CASSQDGWLSSTDTQYF. The gene calls are TRBV4-3 and TRBJ2-3; D remains ambiguous. Trimming cost V 0 bases and J 0 bases, with 13 bases left between them. The CDR3 contains 17 residues. CDR1 LGHNA and CDR2 YSLEER come from the germline V gene.

This chain's CDR3 is CASSQPGLAESYEQYF. CDR3 in DNA: TGCGCCAGCAGCCAACCCGGACTAGCGGAATCCTACGAGCAGTACTTC. The rearrangement links TRBV4-1 to TRBJ2-7; TRBD2 agrees at 10 bases. V shed 2 bases and J 1 base; nucleotides not matched to a gene: 5. The germline V gene encodes CDR1 MGHRA and CDR2 YSYEKL. The CDR3 extends over 16 amino acids.